This record concerns one T cell receptor beta chain sequence. The antigen remains unidentified. Using RNA transcripts as the source, TCR beta CDR3 regions were amplified. The HTBI primer set was used in a first-round RT-PCR of the TCR CDR3. TCRdb independently ran MiXCR on the multiplex PCR reads; one entry per CDR3 protein. Of 750,000 to 950,000 distinct CDR3 sequences in the sample, about two fifths were seen once. These data are taken from a study of T cells in Graves' hyperthyroidism and ophthalmopathy. The authors took PBMCs from 10 ml fresh peripheral blood. Study observations and caveats: Ophthalmopathy, as predicted by the model, came a median about seven months after the prediction.

CDR1 is MNHEY and CDR2 is SVGEGT in the germline V gene. This CDR3 is 15 amino acids long. V lost 6 bases and J lost 6; bases outside the gene matches: 6. The source is a man between 18 and 35 years old with Graves' hyperthyroidism. The chain uses TRBV6-2 or TRBV6-3 and TRBJ2-2; 11 bases match TRBD2. The sample comprised blood. The DNA for the CDR3 is TGTGCCAGCAGCCGTAGCGGGAGGGCCGCCGGGGAGCTGTTTTTT. It encodes CASSRSGRAAGELFF.